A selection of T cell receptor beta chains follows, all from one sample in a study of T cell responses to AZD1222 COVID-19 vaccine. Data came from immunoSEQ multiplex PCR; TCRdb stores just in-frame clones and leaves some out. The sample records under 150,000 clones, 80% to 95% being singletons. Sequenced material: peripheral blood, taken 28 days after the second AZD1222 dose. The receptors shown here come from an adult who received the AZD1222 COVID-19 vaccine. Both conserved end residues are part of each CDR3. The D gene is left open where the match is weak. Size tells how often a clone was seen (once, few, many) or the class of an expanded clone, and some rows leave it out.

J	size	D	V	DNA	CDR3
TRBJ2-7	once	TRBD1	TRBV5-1	TGCGCCAGCAGCTTGGCAGAGACAGGGGCGATCTACGAGCAGTACTTC	CASSLAETGAIYEQYF
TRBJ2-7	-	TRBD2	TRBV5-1	TGCGCCAGCAAGGGTAGCGGGACCGAGCAGTACTTC	CASKGSGTEQYF
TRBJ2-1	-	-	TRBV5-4	TGTGCCAGCAGCCCAGGGACAAAATCCTACAATGAGCAGTTCTTC	CASSPGTKSYNEQFF
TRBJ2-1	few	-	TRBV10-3	TGTGCCATCAGTGAGCTCGCCAATGAGCAGTTCTTC	CAISELANEQFF
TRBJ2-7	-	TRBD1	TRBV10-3	TGTGCCATCAGGGTAGGACAGGGGGCCTACGAGCAGTACTTC	CAIRVGQGAYEQYF
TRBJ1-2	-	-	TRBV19	TGTGCCAGTAGTATCTCTCCTGGACCTCACTATGGCTACACCTTC	CASSISPGPHYGYTF
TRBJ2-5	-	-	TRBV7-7	TGTGCCAGCAGCTTAGGGATTAACCCGGAGACCCAGTACTTC	CASSLGINPETQYF
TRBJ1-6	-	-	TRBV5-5	TGTGCCAGCAGCTTGGGTCAGAATAATTCACCCCTCCACTTT	CASSLGQNNSPLHF
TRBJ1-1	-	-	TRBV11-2	TGTGCCAGCAGCCCGAATATCCTGGACGGAATGAACACTGAAGCTTTCTTT	CASSPNILDGMNTEAFF
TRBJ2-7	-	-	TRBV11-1	TGTGCCAGCAGCTTAACGCAGGGCCCCTACGAGCAGTACTTC	CASSLTQGPYEQYF
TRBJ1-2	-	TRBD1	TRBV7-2	TGTGCCAGCAGCGGGACAGGGTCGGCCTATGGCTACACCTTC	CASSGTGSAYGYTF
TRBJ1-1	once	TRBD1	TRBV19	TGTGCCAGTAGTATAGGCAGGGGGCTGTTCACTGAAGCTTTCTTT	CASSIGRGLFTEAFF
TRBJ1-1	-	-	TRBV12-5	TGTGCTAGTGGTTTGGGATTCACTGAAGCTTTCTTT	CASGLGFTEAFF
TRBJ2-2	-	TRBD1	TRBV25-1	TGTGCCAGCAGTGTAACAGGGGCCGGGGAGCTGTTTTTT	CASSVTGAGELFF
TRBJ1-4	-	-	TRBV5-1	TGCGCCAGCAGCACCGGACAGTCTCCAGGGTTCGAAAAACTGTTTTTT	CASSTGQSPGFEKLFF
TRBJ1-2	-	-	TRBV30	TGTGCCTCTCATACTGGGGGGCAGGGGGGCTACACCTTC	CASHTGGQGGYTF
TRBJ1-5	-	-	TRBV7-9	TGTGCCAGCAGCTCCGACAGAGGCGGTCAGCCCCAGCATTTT	CASSSDRGGQPQHF
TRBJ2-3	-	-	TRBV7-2	TGTGCCAGCAGCTCCTCCGGGGCGGCCACAGATACGCAGTATTTT	CASSSSGAATDTQYF
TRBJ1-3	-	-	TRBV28	TGTGCCAGCAGTCCGACAGTCTACCGGTTGACTGGAAACACCATATATTTT	CASSPTVYRLTGNTIYF
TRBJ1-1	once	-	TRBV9	TGTGCCAGCAGCCCCAGCGGGAAGATCACCATGAACACTGAAGCTTTCTTT	CASSPSGKITMNTEAFF
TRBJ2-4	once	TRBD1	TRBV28	TGTGCCAGCAGTCCTCTAGGACAGGCCTTTGCCAAAAACATTCAGTACTTC	CASSPLGQAFAKNIQYF
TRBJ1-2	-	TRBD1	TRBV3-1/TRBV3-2	TGTGCCAGCAGCTCTACAGGGGGCAACTATGGCTACACCTTC	CASSSTGGNYGYTF
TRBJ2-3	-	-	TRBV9	TGTGCCAGCAGCGCCGGACCCATCTCCACAGATACGCAGTATTTT	CASSAGPISTDTQYF
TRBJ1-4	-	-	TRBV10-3	TGTGCCATCGGAGAGGGCCATGAAAAACTGTTTTTT	CAIGEGHEKLFF
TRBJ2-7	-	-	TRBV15	TGTGCCACCAGCAGATCCGGGGCAGGCCCTTTTTACGAGCAGTACTTC	CATSRSGAGPFYEQYF
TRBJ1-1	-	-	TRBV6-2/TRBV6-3	TGTGCCAGCAGTTACTCGGGTGTGAACACTGAAGCTTTCTTT	CASSYSGVNTEAFF
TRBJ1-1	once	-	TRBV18	TGTGCCAGCTCACCAGTCACGAACACTGAAGCTTTCTTT	CASSPVTNTEAFF
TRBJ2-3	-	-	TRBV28	TGTGCCAGCAGCCCCCCCGGGAGTACAGATACGCAGTATTTT	CASSPPGSTDTQYF
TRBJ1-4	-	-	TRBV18	TGTGCCAGCTCACTAACTATACTGGGACTGACTAATGAAAAACTGTTTTTT	CASSLTILGLTNEKLFF
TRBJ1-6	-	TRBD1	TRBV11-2	TGTGCCAGCAGCCGGGACAGGGGGTCACCCCTCCACTTT	CASSRDRGSPLHF
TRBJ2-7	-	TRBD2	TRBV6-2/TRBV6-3	TGTGCCAGCAGTCTAGCGGGAGAAGTGGACGAGCAGTACTTC	CASSLAGEVDEQYF
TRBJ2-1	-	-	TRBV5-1	TGCGCCAGCAGCATTAGTGAGGGTGAGCAGTTCTTC	CASSISEGEQFF
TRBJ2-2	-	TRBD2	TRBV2	TGTGCCAGCAGCCCCCAACTAGCGGGAATGAACACCGGGGAGCTGTTTTTT	CASSPQLAGMNTGELFF
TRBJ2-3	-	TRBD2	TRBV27	TGTGCCAGCAGTTTACGGAGCGGGGGACCATTCACAGATACGCAGTATTTT	CASSLRSGGPFTDTQYF
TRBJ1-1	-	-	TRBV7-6	TGTGCCAGCAGCTTAGTGCAAAAAGTGAACACTGAAGCTTTCTTT	CASSLVQKVNTEAFF
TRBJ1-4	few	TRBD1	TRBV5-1	TGCGCCAGCAGCTCGGGGTGGGGACAGGGGGCAACTAATGAAAAACTGTTTTTT	CASSSGWGQGATNEKLFF
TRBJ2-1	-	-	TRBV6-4	TGTGCCAGCAGTGACTCGAGCTACAATGAGCAGTTCTTC	CASSDSSYNEQFF
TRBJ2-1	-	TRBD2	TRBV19	TGTGCCAGTAGCCTCTCCGGGACTAGCGGAGCGGGCTACAATGAGCAGTTCTTC	CASSLSGTSGAGYNEQFF
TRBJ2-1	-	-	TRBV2	TGTGCCAGCAAGGTCCGGGTATTTTACAATGAGCAGTTCTTC	CASKVRVFYNEQFF
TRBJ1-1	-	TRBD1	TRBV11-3	TGTGCCAGCAGCGGCGGGACAGGGTATACTGAAGCTTTCTTT	CASSGGTGYTEAFF
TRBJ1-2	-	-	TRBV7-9	TGTGCCAGCAGCTTAGGTCAGGGAGACTATGGCTACACCTTC	CASSLGQGDYGYTF
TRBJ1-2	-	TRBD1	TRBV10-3	TGTGCCATCAGTGGGGGACAGCCCTATGGCTACACCTTC	CAISGGQPYGYTF
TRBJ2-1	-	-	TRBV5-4	TGTGCCAGCAGCTTGGCTCGGGGGGCTGAGCAGTTCTTC	CASSLARGAEQFF